This T cell receptor (beta chain) stems from a study of blood T cell repertoires in COVID-19. The CDR3 runs to 16 residues. With 7 bases removed from V and 4 bases from J, the gap between germline ends came to 23 bases. Germline V gene sequence: CDR1 SGHTA, CDR2 FQGNSA. Profiled with immunoSEQ multiplex PCR; TCRdb holds only in-frame clones, not every one. The table includes 150,000 to 200,000 clones, 87% detected once. The receptor comes from a man aged 55 to 70 with active or convalescent COVID-19. J is TRBJ2-7 and V is TRBV7-2; D might be TRBD1 (6 bases). The sample was peripheral blood. The CDR3 loop is CASTTLGLQGFYEQYF. The DNA of the CDR3 is TGTGCCAGCACTACCCTGGGCCTACAGGGATTTTACGAGCAGTACTTC.